The T cell receptor (beta chain) described here comes from a study of T-cell memory formation after mild COVID-19 (dated by TCRdb to the early 2020s). General notes on the study: Most TCR sequence clusters were specific to one of the two donors. Longitudinal TCRalpha and TCRbeta repertoire sequencing tracked T-cell clones expanding and contracting after mild COVID-19 in two donors. Two young, previously healthy adult volunteers, one female and one male, were included in the cohort.

PBMCs were isolated by Ficoll-Paque density gradient centrifugation. Its CDR3 holds 17 amino acids, cysteine through phenylalanine. Here the CDR3 DNA is all that survives: 51 bases in frame from base 1. CDR1 and CDR2 were assigned from the germline V gene (reference sequence) as MNHEY and SMNVEV. This sample was sequenced with an Illumina NovaSeq 6000. TCRalpha and TCRbeta cDNA libraries were constructed by 5'RACE with constant-segment primers, with sample barcodes and unique molecular identifiers being introduced. Trizol reagent was used to extract RNA from every sample. Library amplification was performed in two PCR steps, and a second sample barcode and Illumina TruSeq adapters were introduced in the second step. Sequencing of the libraries was done on an Illumina NovaSeq, producing 2 x 150 bp paired-end reads. Per the authors' processing: Demultiplexing of reads and collapsing into UMI-guided consensus sequences were performed with migec v1.2.7. Using mixcr v2.1.11, UMI consensuses were aligned to TRA and TRB V and J templates and then assembled into clonotypes. Clonotypes were classified as expanded or contracted when called significant by both edgeR and NoisET, with noise models trained on biological replicates. For edgeR calls, the cutoffs were a false discovery rate-adjusted p below 0.01 and a log2 fold-change threshold of 1. As an exploratory analysis of dynamics, PCA with hierarchical clustering was applied to max-normalized trajectories of the 1000 most abundant clonotypes. Separately sequenced CD4+ and CD8+ repertoires were used to assign the CD4 or CD8 phenotype of responding clones. TCRdb reworked the public reads: Q25 trimming with fastp, MiXCR clone assembly, productive beta chains retained. One record per CDR3 amino acid sequence lists the most common genes and DNA. The V and J calls shown here were made by TCRdb, not taken from the authors' results. The sample data list roughly 250,000 distinct CDR3 sequences, and about a sixth of these were observed just once. 3.5% of the sample is in the top ten clones.

The study at large found these results: Contracting CD4+ clones appeared mostly in the CM and EM memory subsets, whereas CD8+ clones were enriched in EMRA. Whether the second-wave clones peaking on day 37 were SARS-CoV-2 specific was not confirmed. From day 15 to 85, contracting clones showed balanced CD4/CD8 phenotypes, whereas a second wave of clones that expanded from day 15 to 37 leaned towards CD4+. Some responding clones were detected in pre-infection memory, suggesting pre-existing cross-reactive memory T cells joined the SARS-CoV-2 response. The study covered only a couple of mild cases, and larger cohorts including severe cases with pre-infection samples were considered necessary.

Details on this clonotype: It lacks a known antigen. One end of the junction does not line up with germline, which may come from a read error.

The clonotype comes from a young man who had mild COVID-19 (a few samples of this study predate the infection). The sample titles of this study are shuffled in the database, so cell type and time point are left out; the donor was told from shared clones. The rearrangement combines TRBV27 with TRBJ1-1, with the D segment identity uncertain. The sequencing sample was made of PBMCs or a T cell subset sorted from them (not recorded which). The CDR3 region: CTSSLPGRTNLNTEAFF. The DNA sequence is as follows: TGCACCAGCAGTTTACCCGGGAGAACAAATCTCAACACTGAAGCTTTCTTT.